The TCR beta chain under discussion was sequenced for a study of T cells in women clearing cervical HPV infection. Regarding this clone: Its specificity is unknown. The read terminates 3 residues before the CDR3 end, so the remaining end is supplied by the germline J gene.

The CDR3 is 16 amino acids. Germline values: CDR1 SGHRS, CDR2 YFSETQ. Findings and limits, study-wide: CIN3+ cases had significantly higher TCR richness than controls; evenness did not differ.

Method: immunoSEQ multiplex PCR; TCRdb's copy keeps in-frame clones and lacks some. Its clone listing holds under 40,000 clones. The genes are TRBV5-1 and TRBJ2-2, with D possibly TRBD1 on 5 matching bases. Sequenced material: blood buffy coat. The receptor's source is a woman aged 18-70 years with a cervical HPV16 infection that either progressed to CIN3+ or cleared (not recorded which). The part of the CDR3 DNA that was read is TGCGCCAGCAGCTTGGGACAGCGAAGTTATAATGAAAAG. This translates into CASSLGQRSYNEK. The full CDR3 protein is CASSLGQRSYNEKLFF.